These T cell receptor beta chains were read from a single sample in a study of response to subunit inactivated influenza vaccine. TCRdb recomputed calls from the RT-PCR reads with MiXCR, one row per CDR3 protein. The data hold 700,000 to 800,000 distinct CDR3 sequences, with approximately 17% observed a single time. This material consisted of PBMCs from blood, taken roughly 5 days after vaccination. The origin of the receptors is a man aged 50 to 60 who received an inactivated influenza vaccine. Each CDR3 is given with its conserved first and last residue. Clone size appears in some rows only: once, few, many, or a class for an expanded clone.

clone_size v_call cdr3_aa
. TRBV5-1 CASSPGLASPYEQYF
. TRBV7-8 CASRSRQGSPLHF
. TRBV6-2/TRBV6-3 CASRYLLAGERDEQFF
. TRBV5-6 CASSSTGQGIIENIQYF
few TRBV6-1 CASRVASYNEQFF
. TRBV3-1 CATSEGSEQFF
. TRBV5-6 CASQRGNQPQHF
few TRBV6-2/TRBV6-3 CASSYGAGVMRSYEQYF
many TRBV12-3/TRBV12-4 CASGQSSYEQYF
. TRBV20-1 CSVRGGGGVAEAFF
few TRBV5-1 CASSGTSVHNEQFF
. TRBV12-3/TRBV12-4 CASRGDNTRSEAFF
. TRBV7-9 CASSLGASGSADTQYF
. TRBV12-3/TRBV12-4 CASRLRLAGGLPEQFF
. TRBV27 CASSPGTLQGDTQYF
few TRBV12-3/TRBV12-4 CASRSPSLETQYF
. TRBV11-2 CASSQTALGGYTF
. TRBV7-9 CASSFNTNEQFF
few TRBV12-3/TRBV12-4 CASRTTNRRSSYNEQFF
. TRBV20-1 CSSNPGIAGGPADTQYF
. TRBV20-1 CSALMWEGKHNEQFF
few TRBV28 CASSRAEDNYGYTF
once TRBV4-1 CASSLRPRGVETQYF
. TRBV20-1 CSARGEGPRPETQYF
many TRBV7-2 CASSGRLASSYNEQFF
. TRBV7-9 CASSPQDRTQETQYF
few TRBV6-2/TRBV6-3 CASRGNEEADTQYF
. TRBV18 CASSPRSGFDEQFF
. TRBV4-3 CASSQVTGGKETQYF
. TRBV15 CATSREGRSLGETQYF
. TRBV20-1 CSARPGPYNSPLHF
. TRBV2 CASSSYGGALTDTQYF
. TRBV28 CASREVNSPLHF
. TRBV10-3 CAIGTNYEQYF
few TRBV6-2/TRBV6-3 CASSSLFRPYEQYF
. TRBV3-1 CASSQVLLAGATGELFF
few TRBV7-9 CASSSVSSSPLHF
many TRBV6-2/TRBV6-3 CAIGRGSSYNEQFF
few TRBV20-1 CSTEGGGRGGYTF
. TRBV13 CASSLGTSGRALGYEQYF
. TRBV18 CASSLNRDSKIDEQFF
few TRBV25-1 CASSMGIAGLFSGELFF
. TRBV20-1 CSARDLGGGNTGELFF
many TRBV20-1 CSARSRLSTDTQYF
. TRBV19 CASSATLIETQYF
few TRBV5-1 CASSLAARGATEAFF
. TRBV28 CANRDSTNYGYTF
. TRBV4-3 CASSQGLAGEGETQYF
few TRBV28 CASRASGRAGEQYF
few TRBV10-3 CAISESGQSNQPQHF
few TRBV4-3 CASSQVVSTGAQYF
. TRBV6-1 CASSSGGALDTQYF
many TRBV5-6 CASSQLRTGYNTGELFF
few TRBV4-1 CASSPIIGGRTGGSYEQYF
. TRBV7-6 CASSLALRGRATGELFF
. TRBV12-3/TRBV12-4 CASSPSGFLAFF
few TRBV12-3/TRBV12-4 CATRLGTGTDTQYF